These 10 T cell receptor beta chains were all obtained from the same sample, sequenced in a study of shared clonotypes between healthy human individuals. Method: immunoSEQ multiplex PCR; TCRdb's copy keeps in-frame clones and lacks some. The sample lists 1,500,000 or so clones; approximately 98.5% were seen once. Sequencing used naive CD4+ T cells sorted from blood. The subset is: CD45RA+ positively selected. The receptor set was obtained from a man younger than 40 in good health.

The chain links TRBV7-9 to TRBJ1-2, with D possibly matching TRBD1 (5 bases). Between the trimmed V and J ends, which lost 6 bases and 2 bases, there was a span of 19 bases. The CDR3 totals 16 residues. Germline CDR1 and CDR2: SEHNR and FQNEAQ (reference sequence). The CDR3, as DNA: TGTGCCAGCAGACGACCTCGGGACGGCTTGAACTATGGCTACACCTTC. Translating gives CASRRPRDGLNYGYTF.

The rearrangement joins TRBV27 to TRBJ1-4, with 7 bases fitting TRBD1. V gave up 10 bases and J gave up 7 bases; unmatched junction bases: 9. From germline, CDR1 is MNHEY and CDR2 SMNVEV (reference sequence). The CDR3 has 13 amino acids. The CDR3 bases are TGTGCCACTAAAAGACAGGGTGGTGAAAAACTGTTTTTT. Protein: CATKRQGGEKLFF.

CDR3 sequence: CASSLVWGPLDTQYF. The CDR3 DNA reads as TGTGCCAGCAGTTTAGTTTGGGGCCCCTTAGATACGCAGTATTTT. The chain uses TRBV28 and TRBJ2-3, with D possibly TRBD1 on 5 matching bases. The CDR3 is 15 residues long. Trimming pared 2 bases from V and 5 bases from J, leaving 14 bases between. The germline CDR1 and CDR2 sequences are MDHEN and SYDVKM.

The chain employs TRBV6-6 and TRBJ2-1; D perhaps matches TRBD2 (5 bases). CDR3 length: 16 residues. Looked up from germline, CDR1 is MNHNY and CDR2 is SVGAGI (reference sequence). V was trimmed by 5 bases and J by 0 bases, leaving 14 bases between them. The DNA for the CDR3 is TGTGCCAGCAGTATCCTTGGTGGGAGCTCCTACAATGAGCAGTTCTTC. It codes for CASSILGGSSYNEQFF.

The chain joins TRBV9 to TRBJ2-7; a weak D match, TRBD1 (5 bases). This CDR3 contains 13 residues. V gave up 2 bases and J gave up 6 bases, with 12 bases separating them. CDR1 is SGDLS, CDR2 YYNGEE, per germline. CDR3 sequence: CASSVAGQGEQYF. In DNA form, the CDR3 reads TGTGCCAGCAGCGTCGCAGGGCAGGGCGAGCAGTACTTC.

The V call is TRBV5-6, the J call TRBJ2-3; 16 bases fit TRBD2. Germline lookup yields CDR1 SGHDT and CDR2 YYEEEE. CDR3 length equals 18 residues. V shed 3 bases, J shed 2 bases, and the junction held 6 bases outside the gene matches. DNA of the CDR3: TGTGCCAGCAGCTCCGGGACTAGCGGGAGGGCCGCCACAGATACGCAGTATTTT. Its protein product is CASSSGTSGRAATDTQYF. Full variable domain (rest looked up from reference TRBV5-6 and TRBJ2-3): DAGVTQSPTHLIKTRGQQVTLRCSPKSGHDTVSWYQQALGQGPQFIFQYYEEEERQRGNFPDRFSGHQFPNYSSELNVNALLLGDSALYLCASSSGTSGRAATDTQYFGPGTRLTVL.

This CDR3 reads CASSVEAGGGVTDTQYF. In DNA form, the CDR3 reads TGTGCCAGCAGCGTAGAAGCGGGAGGAGGGGTCACAGATACGCAGTATTTT. The V and J genes are TRBV9 and TRBJ2-3, with 9 bases lining up with TRBD2. With V trimmed by 0 bases and J by 2 bases, 7 bases remained unmatched. The CDR3 is 17 amino acids. CDR1 is SGDLS and CDR2 is YYNGEE in the germline V gene. The variable domain in full, with the rest retrieved from reference TRBV9 and TRBJ2-3, is DSGVTQTPKHLITATGQRVTLRCSPRSGDLSVYWYQQSLDQGLQFLIQYYNGEERAKGNILERFSAQQFPDLHSELNLSSLELGDSALYFCASSVEAGGGVTDTQYFGPGTRLTVL.

V usage is TRBV28 and J usage is TRBJ2-7; D might be TRBD2 (7 bases). Trimming took off 4 bases at V and 4 bases at J, with 11 bases between the two ends. This CDR3 has 13 residues. Germline assignment: CDR1 MDHEN and CDR2 SYDVKM. The CDR3 loop reads CASSWGGNYEQYF. The CDR3 bases are TGTGCCAGCAGTTGGGGGGGCAATTACGAGCAGTACTTC.

The chain links TRBV9 to TRBJ2-5; D uncertain. Trimming removed 0 bases from V and 7 bases from J, with 10 bases in between. CDR1 is SGDLS, CDR2 YYNGEE, per germline. The CDR3 extends over 13 amino acids. This chain's CDR3 is CASSVGAIGTQYF. The CDR3 nucleotides are TGTGCCAGCAGCGTAGGGGCCATAGGGACCCAGTACTTC.

The chain has TRBV5-1 and TRBJ2-2; tentative D call: TRBD2 (5 bases). The germline CDR1 and CDR2 sequences are SGHRS and YFSETQ. The CDR3 runs 15 residues. With 7 bases removed from V and 0 bases from J, the gap between germline ends came to 13 bases. In DNA, the CDR3 is TGCGCCAGCCGGGCAGGACTTACGAACACCGGGGAGCTGTTTTTT. As protein: CASRAGLTNTGELFF.